Listed here are 28 T cell receptor beta chains from one sample, sequenced in a study of blood T cell repertoires in COVID-19. Produced via immunoSEQ multiplex PCR; TCRdb's table is partial and in-frame only. The data show around 100,000 clones, 70% to 90% seen once. Sequences were obtained from peripheral blood. The receptor source for this set is a man in his forties with acute or convalescent COVID-19.

V is TRBV19 and J is TRBJ2-3; 7 bases are a match to TRBD1. Germline V gene data show CDR1 as LNHDA and CDR2 as SQIVND (reference sequence). Unmatched junction bases numbered 6, after V lost 5 bases and J lost 4 bases. The CDR3 contains 14 residues. CDR3 nucleotides: TGTGCCAGTAGTGCCGGACAGGAGGCAGATACGCAGTATTTT. Its translation: CASSAGQEADTQYF.

The chain links TRBV4-3 to TRBJ1-4, with 9 nucleotides matching TRBD1. The CDR3 length is 18 residues. V dropped 2 bases and J dropped 4; count of bases not matched to a gene: 11. Germline CDR1 is LGHNA and CDR2 is YSLEER. CDR3 protein: CASSQTGTGTSYNEKLFF. The CDR3 bases are TGCGCCAGCAGCCAAACCGGGACAGGGACGTCATATAATGAAAAACTGTTTTTT.

The genes are TRBV2 and TRBJ2-3; D is unclear. The CDR3 length is 14 residues. The ends were cut back, 4 bases at V and 2 bases at J, with 10 bases in the middle. Germline V gene data show CDR1 as SNHLY and CDR2 as FYNNEI. The CDR3: CASSAPGPTDTQYF. The DNA of the CDR3 is TGTGCCAGCAGTGCGCCAGGTCCCACAGATACGCAGTATTTT.

The chain employs TRBV25-1 and TRBJ1-1; D unresolved. Germline V lookup: CDR1 MGHDK, CDR2 SYGVNS. The V gene lost 1 base and the J gene lost 1 base, with 10 bases spanning the gap. This CDR3 has 15 residues. CDR3 coding DNA: TGTGCCAGCAGTGAATTGGGCACCTCGAACACTGAAGCTTTCTTT. It specifies CASSELGTSNTEAFF.

The chain is built from TRBV25-1 and TRBJ1-1; D not certain. Deletions cut 3 bases from V and 1 base from J, with 6 bases between. Germline CDR1 MGHDK, CDR2 SYGVNS. The CDR3 consists of 13 residues. CDR3 sequence reads: CASSEVANTEAFF. DNA of the CDR3: TGTGCCAGCAGTGAGGTGGCGAACACTGAAGCTTTCTTT.

V is TRBV19 and J is TRBJ2-7, with 8 bases that match TRBD1. The CDR3 runs to 15 residues. The germline gives CDR1 LNHDA, CDR2 SQIVND (reference sequence). V lost 3 bases to trimming and J lost 3 bases; unmatched junction nucleotides: 7. The CDR3 sequence: CASSILTGAIYEQYF. CDR3 bases: TGTGCCAGTAGTATTCTGACAGGGGCAATCTACGAGCAGTACTTC.

CDR3: CASSYSSSGGSGELFF. In DNA form, the CDR3 reads TGTGCCAGCAGTTACTCGAGTAGCGGGGGATCCGGGGAGCTGTTTTTT. This chain joins TRBV6-5 and TRBJ2-2, with TRBD2 matching 9 bases. The J segment lost 6 bases and the V segment lost 0 bases, leaving 5 bases of the junction unmatched. The CDR3 contains 16 residues. CDR1 MNHEY and CDR2 SVGAGI come from the germline V gene.

The chain uses TRBV20-1 and TRBJ1-1; tentative D call: TRBD1 (5 bases). V was clipped by 8 bases and J by 3 bases, with 10 bases between them. The germline CDR1 and CDR2 sequences are DFQATT and SNEGSKA (reference sequence). CDR3 size: 11 residues. The CDR3 sequence: CSYWGDTEAFF. The CDR3 DNA reads as TGCAGTTATTGGGGGGACACTGAAGCTTTCTTT.

The chain employs TRBV12-3 or TRBV12-4 and TRBJ2-7, with 11 positions matching TRBD2. Trimming took 4 bases from V and 4 from J; bases not matched to a gene: 0. This CDR3 spans 13 amino acids. The CDR3 here is CASSWTSGYEQYF. The DNA of the CDR3 is TGTGCCAGCAGTTGGACTAGCGGGTACGAGCAGTACTTC.

The DNA of the CDR3 is TGTGCCAGCAGTTACATGGCCGTGAACACTGAAGCTTTCTTT. Translation gives CASSYMAVNTEAFF. The J gene is TRBJ1-1, the V gene TRBV6-6; D remains unclear. V gave up 2 bases and J gave up 0 bases, with 7 bases separating them. From germline, CDR1 is MNHNY and CDR2 SVGAGI (reference sequence). The CDR3 spans 14 residues.

J is TRBJ1-1 and V is TRBV19; 12 bases are a match to TRBD1. Germline lookup yields CDR1 LNHDA and CDR2 SQIVND (reference sequence). This CDR3 comprises 13 residues. Unmatched junction bases numbered 6, after V lost 5 bases and J lost 11 bases. The CDR3, as DNA: TGTGCCAGTAGTGCCGGGACAGGGGGCGAGGCTTTCTTT. Protein product: CASSAGTGGEAFF.

V gene TRBV6-1 combines with J gene TRBJ2-1; a possible D gene is TRBD1 (7 bases). V was cut by 2 bases and J by 9 bases, with 17 bases left in between. In germline, CDR1 is MNHNS, CDR2 SASEGT. The CDR3 contains 15 residues. CDR3: CASSERGGGMFEQFF. The CDR3 coding sequence is TGTGCCAGCAGTGAACGAGGGGGCGGGATGTTTGAGCAGTTCTTC.

The chain carries TRBV2 and TRBJ2-7, with 8 nucleotides matching TRBD2. V shed 7 bases and J 0 bases; nucleotides not matched to a gene: 8. CDR1 SNHLY and CDR2 FYNNEI come from the germline V gene. The CDR3 spans 15 residues. The CDR3 protein is CASTILAAFSYEQYF. DNA of the CDR3: TGTGCCAGCACCATACTAGCGGCTTTCTCCTACGAGCAGTACTTC.

The V gene is TRBV25-1, the J gene TRBJ2-7; D is undetermined. V lost 4 bases and J lost 3, with 13 bases in between. The CDR3 runs 14 residues. CDR1 and CDR2 (germline): MGHDK, SYGVNS. CDR3 DNA: TGTGCCAGCAGTGGGGCCCCGTCACGCTACGAGCAGTACTTC. As protein: CASSGAPSRYEQYF.

This sequence joins TRBV7-3 and TRBJ2-1, with 8 nucleotides matching TRBD1. The J segment lost 5 bases and the V segment lost 1 base, leaving 4 bases of the junction unmatched. Germline values: CDR1 SGHTA, CDR2 FQGTGA. This CDR3 contains 15 residues. The CDR3 DNA is TGTGCCAGCAGCTTAATGGGACAGGTCAACAATGAGCAGTTCTTC. This translates into CASSLMGQVNNEQFF.

This rearrangement joins TRBV6-2 or TRBV6-3 to TRBJ1-6; weak D call: TRBD1 (5 bases). The CDR3 spans 12 residues. Trimming removed 2 bases at V and 10 bases at J, with 6 bases between. Per germline, CDR1 MNHEY and CDR2 SVGEGT. The CDR3 is CASSYRGSPLHF. CDR3 in DNA: TGTGCCAGCAGTTACAGGGGATCACCCCTCCACTTT.

This chain connects TRBV23-1 to TRBJ1-1; the D is unclear. TRBV23-1 is treated as an ORF (open reading frame) with a function not yet certain. Trimming stripped 7 bases from V and 3 bases from J, with 15 bases between. The CDR3 sequence is 14 residues long. The CDR3 spells CASILAGLDTEAFF. CDR3 nucleotide sequence: TGCGCCAGCATCCTTGCCGGGTTAGACACTGAAGCTTTCTTT.

V gene TRBV5-6 combines with J gene TRBJ1-3; D gene uncertain. The CDR3 sequence is 17 residues long. V was shortened by 4 bases and J by 0 bases, with 17 bases between the two germline ends. Per the germline V gene, CDR1 is SGHDT and CDR2 is YYEEEE. CDR3 DNA: TGTGCCAGCAGCCCGCTGTTTTCAGGTCTCTCTGGAAACACCATATATTTT. Residues: CASSPLFSGLSGNTIYF.

The V call is TRBV6-2 or TRBV6-3, the J call TRBJ2-1, with a tentative D call TRBD2 (5 bases). Between the trimmed V and J ends, which lost 6 bases and 4 bases, there was a span of 19 bases. Per germline, CDR1 MNHEY and CDR2 SVGEGT. The CDR3 runs 16 residues. Here the CDR3 DNA reads TGTGCCAGCAGCCGACCAAGCGGCGCGCTTTACAATGAGCAGTTCTTC. It codes for CASSRPSGALYNEQFF.

The chain has TRBV2 and TRBJ2-3; tentative D call: TRBD1 (6 bases). The germline V and J ends were trimmed by 7 bases and 5 bases, with 19 bases remaining between them. There are 15 residues in the CDR3. Per the germline V gene, CDR1 is SNHLY and CDR2 is FYNNEI. CDR3 amino acids: CASTYKLGTQDTQYF. The DNA for the CDR3 is TGTGCCAGCACGTATAAACTGGGGACACAAGATACGCAGTATTTT.

The chain couples TRBV6-1 to TRBJ1-2; D unclear. The CDR3 loop spans 13 amino acids. Germline CDR1 MNHNS, CDR2 SASEGT. Trimming removed 1 base at V and 4 bases at J, with 7 bases between. The CDR3 loop reads CASSEDGFYGYTF. DNA of the CDR3: TGTGCCAGCAGTGAAGATGGCTTCTATGGCTACACCTTC.

The chain links TRBV7-9 to TRBJ1-1; possibly TRBD1 for D (5 bases). CDR1 and CDR2 from the germline V gene are SEHNR and FQNEAQ (reference sequence). V was pared by 7 bases and J by 1 base, with 10 bases between. The CDR3 totals 13 residues. The CDR3 protein is CASTRGQNTEAFF. CDR3 nucleotide sequence: TGTGCCAGCACCCGAGGACAGAACACTGAAGCTTTCTTT.

The CDR3 region is CATSDLSDRGQTDTQYF. The CDR3 DNA reads TGTGCCACCAGTGATCTCTCGGACAGGGGGCAAACAGATACGCAGTATTTT. V usage is TRBV24-1 and J usage is TRBJ2-3; TRBD1 matches at 11 bases. V shed 3 bases, J shed 3 bases, and the junction held 7 bases outside the gene matches. The CDR3 is 17 amino acids. Looked up from germline, CDR1 is KGHDR and CDR2 is SFDVKD.

V usage is TRBV5-1 and J usage is TRBJ1-6; a weak D match, TRBD1 (6 bases). The CDR3 runs 16 residues. Germline-derived CDR1 and CDR2 are SGHRS and YFSETQ. Trimming pared 1 base from V and 5 bases from J, leaving 13 bases between. In DNA, the CDR3 is TGCGCCAGCAGCTTGATGGGGGGGCGGAATAATTCACCCCTCCACTTT. It encodes CASSLMGGRNNSPLHF.

The rearrangement links TRBV27 to TRBJ2-7; 7 bases map to TRBD1. Looked up from germline, CDR1 is MNHEY and CDR2 is SMNVEV (reference sequence). The junction had 10 bases not matched to a gene; V was cut back by 10 bases and J by 1 base. This CDR3 has 14 residues. CDR3 residues: CATSRGTDSYEQYF. CDR3 nucleotides: TGTGCCACTTCCAGGGGGACAGATTCCTACGAGCAGTACTTC.

The chain combines TRBV18 with TRBJ1-1; unclear D gene. The V gene lost 4 bases and the J gene lost 1 base, with 13 bases spanning the gap. Per germline, CDR1 KGHSH and CDR2 LQKENI. This CDR3 is 15 amino acids long. CDR3 region: CASSRQTQTNTEAFF. DNA of the CDR3: TGTGCCAGCTCACGGCAAACACAGACGAACACTGAAGCTTTCTTT.

The chain uses TRBV7-9 and TRBJ2-5, with D possibly being TRBD1 (6 bases). With 7 bases removed from V and 1 base from J, the gap between germline ends came to 16 bases. This CDR3 region has 15 residues. Per the germline V gene, CDR1 is SEHNR and CDR2 is FQNEAQ (reference sequence). The CDR3 region is CASTKEQGPQETQYF. The CDR3 DNA follows: TGTGCCAGCACCAAGGAGCAGGGGCCCCAAGAGACCCAGTACTTC.

This chain joins TRBV6-1 and TRBJ2-1; 8 positions match TRBD2. The V gene's germline CDR1 is MNHNS and CDR2 SASEGT. The CDR3 totals 16 residues. V trimming: 4 bases; J trimming: 3 bases; junction bases outside the gene matches: 8. The CDR3 DNA reads as TGTGCCAGCAGTGTTCTGGGCCGGGGGGGCTACAATGAGCAGTTCTTC. The encoded protein is CASSVLGRGGYNEQFF.